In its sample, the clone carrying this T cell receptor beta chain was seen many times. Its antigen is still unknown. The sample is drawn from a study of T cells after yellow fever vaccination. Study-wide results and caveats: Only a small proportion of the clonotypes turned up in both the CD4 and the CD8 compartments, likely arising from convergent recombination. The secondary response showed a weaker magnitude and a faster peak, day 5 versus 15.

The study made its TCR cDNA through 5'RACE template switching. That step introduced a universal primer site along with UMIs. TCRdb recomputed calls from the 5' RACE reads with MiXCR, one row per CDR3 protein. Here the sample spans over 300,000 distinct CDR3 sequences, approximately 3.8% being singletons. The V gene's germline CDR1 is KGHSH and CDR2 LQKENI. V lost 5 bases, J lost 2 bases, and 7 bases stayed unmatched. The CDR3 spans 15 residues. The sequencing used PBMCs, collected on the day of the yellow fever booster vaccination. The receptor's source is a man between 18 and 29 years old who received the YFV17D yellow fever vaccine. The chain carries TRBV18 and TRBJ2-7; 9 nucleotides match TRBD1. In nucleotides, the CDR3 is TGTGCCAGCTCATCGAGGACAGGGGCAACCTACGAGCAGTACTTC. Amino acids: CASSSRTGATYEQYF.